The clone carrying this T cell receptor (beta chain) was counted only a few times. This specimen belongs to a study of shared clonotypes between healthy human individuals. Naivety among CD8 cells was defined by CD45RO negativity and positive CCR7 selection, thereby excluding terminally differentiated effector memory CD45RA+ cells. Adults of Caucasian background living in Nashville, Tennessee made up all donors. Profiled with immunoSEQ multiplex PCR; TCRdb holds only in-frame clones, not every one. The table includes around 1.9 million clones, roughly 91% detected once. The CDR3 runs to 15 residues. J gave up 1 base and V 4 bases, and 7 bases lay outside the gene matches. Germline-derived CDR1 and CDR2 are SGDLS and YYNGEE.

Sequenced input: naive CD8+ T cells from PBMCs. This chain links TRBV9 with TRBJ1-1, with 7 nucleotides matching TRBD1. The clonotype was recovered from a man younger than 30 in good health. Some clones in this sample may be carry-over from other donors' samples. CDR3 DNA: TGTGCCAGCAGCCACTACAGGACAGGGAACACTGAAGCTTTCTTT. This gives the protein CASSHYRTGNTEAFF. Supplemented by reference TRBV9 and TRBJ1-1, the full variable domain reads DSGVTQTPKHLITATGQRVTLRCSPRSGDLSVYWYQQSLDQGLQFLIQYYNGEERAKGNILERFSAQQFPDLHSELNLSSLELGDSALYFCASSHYRTGNTEAFFGQGTRLTVV.